The entry below gives a single T cell receptor beta chain sequence along with its context. This clone was seen a single time. Its antigen target is currently unknown. It has no much larger one-base neighbor in the sample; base qualities were not kept. Additional DNA sequences in this sample encode the identical CDR3. These data originate in a study of shared clonotypes between healthy human individuals (dated by TCRdb to 2018 to 2020). Background for the entire study: The cohort comprised two women and a few men aged 18 to 49 years. For each donor, CD4 naive and CD4 memory were each run on three plates, CD8 naive on two plates, and CD8 memory on one plate. The study deeply sequenced blood TCR repertoires of about 5 healthy adults to estimate repertoire size and the extent of clonotype sharing between individuals. To increase sequencing depth and limit assay-specific biases, TCR repertoire library preparation and sequencing were carried out by different laboratories using diverse techniques. Between about 0.85 and 8.9 billion PBMCs per donor were obtained by leukapheresis.

Broad study findings and their caveats: Because the study included only a small number of donors, the genetic and exposure-history diversity represented was limited. Higher generation probabilities were observed for clonotypes shared by all four sorted-subset donors than for non-shared clonotypes. Estimated clonotype richness was generally larger for naive than for memory subsets. Only blood was sampled, and tissue TCR repertoires likely differ from those in blood. Incomplete sequencing was indicated by rarefaction of sorted-subset datasets, despite the large sequencing depth. When several donors were compared, the shared fraction of clonotypes was around 4.6% for naive CD4, 3% to 4% for naive CD8, more than 2% for memory CD4, and 0.3% to 0.5% for memory CD8. Pairwise subsampling led to the expectation that sequencing depth would affect the degree of clonotype sharing among donors.

Measured from the cysteine to the phenylalanine, the CDR3 is 13 residues long. Here the CDR3 DNA is all that survives: 39 bases in frame from base 1. V sheds 1 base and J sheds 3 bases, leaving 7 bases between their ends. Reading the germline V gene (reference sequence) gives CDR1 SGHNT and CDR2 YYREEE. Using the deep immunoSEQ assay, multiplex PCR amplified TCR CDR3 regions from genomic DNA. Genomic DNA extracted from each cell subset was distributed evenly over all wells of several immunoSEQ 96-well plates, and each plate served as one replicate. For sorted subsets, 200 to 250 ng genomic DNA, equal to some 30,000 T cell genomes, was loaded into each replicate PCR. The purified libraries were quantified using a Qubit 3.0 fluorometer, sized with a Bioanalyzer 2100, and then quantified again using the KAPA Library Quantification kit. Each immunoSEQ 96-well plate was sequenced on its own single-read 150-cycle Illumina NextSeq 550 flow cell. The authors' analysis ran thus. Because only junctional sequences without quality scores were contained in the immunoSEQ output, filtering matching that applied to full-length reads could not be performed. To assign V/J genes and CDR3, sequences were annotated using PyIR, a Python wrapper for IgBLAST v1.9, with IMGT germline references. Reads were filtered out if the reads had weak V/J assignments (E-value above 1e-6), no CDR3, stop codons, out-of-frame junctions, or ambiguous translated residues. A V3J clonotype was defined by an identical inferred V gene, J gene, and CDR3 amino acid sequence. The percentage overlap between two repertoires was calculated by dividing the number of shared unique clonotypes by the size of the smaller repertoire. Repertoire richness was assessed with RTK rarefaction, the Chao1 estimator, and Recon v2.1 estimates of unobserved clonotypes. OLGA was used to compute generation probabilities for all TCRbeta clonotypes that the gDNA method yielded from four donors. TCRdb obtained this table from immuneACCESS and retained in-frame rearrangements with V and J assigned. These tables miss some clones; where compared with another copy, unresolved V genes account for less than half of the shortfall, and the remainder is unexplained. V and J calls plus clone size are reproduced from that table; the DNA served to infer D and trimming. The sample table holds roughly 2,000,000 clones, of which 93% were seen once. Under 2% of the sample is in the top ten clones.

CD8 naive samples were obtained by positive selection for CCR7 among CD45RO-negative cells, yielding a CD45RA+CCR7+ population from which TemRA cells were excluded. Donors were healthy HIV-negative adults with no recently reported acute infections or vaccinations. Only Caucasian adults living in Nashville, Tennessee, USA were represented among the donors. Blood was collected by leukapheresis, and PBMCs were isolated by Ficoll-Histopaque density gradient centrifugation and then cryopreserved in liquid nitrogen vapor phase. Analytical flow cytometry was used to check the purity and quantity of every magnetically sorted T cell population. Each sorted fraction had its genomic DNA isolated and then quantified by UV absorbance on a Nanodrop 2000c.

Sequenced material: naive CD8+ T cells from PBMCs. Explained via the paper, the cell subset or site label denotes: CD45RA+CCR7+. The TCR comes from a man between 18 and 35 years old in good health. Some clones in this sample may be carry-over from other donors' samples. Recombination joined TRBV5-4 with TRBJ2-5; the D gene is possibly TRBD1 or TRBD2, with 5 bases matching each. The CDR3 is CASSLRGEETQYF. The bases read TGTGCCAGCAGCTTGCGGGGCGAAGAGACCCAGTACTTC.